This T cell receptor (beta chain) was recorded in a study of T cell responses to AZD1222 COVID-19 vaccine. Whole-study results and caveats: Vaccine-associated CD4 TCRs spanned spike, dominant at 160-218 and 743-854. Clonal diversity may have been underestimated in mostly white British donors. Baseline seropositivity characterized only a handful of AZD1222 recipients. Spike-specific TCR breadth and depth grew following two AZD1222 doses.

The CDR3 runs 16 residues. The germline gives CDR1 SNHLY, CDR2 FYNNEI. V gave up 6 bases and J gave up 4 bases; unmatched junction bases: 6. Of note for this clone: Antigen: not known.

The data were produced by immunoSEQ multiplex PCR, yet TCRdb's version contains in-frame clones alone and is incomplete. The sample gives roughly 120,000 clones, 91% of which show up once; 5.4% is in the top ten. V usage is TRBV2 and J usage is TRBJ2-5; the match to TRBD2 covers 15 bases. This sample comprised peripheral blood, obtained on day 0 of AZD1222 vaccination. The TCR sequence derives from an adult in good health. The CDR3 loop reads CASRGTSGRNRETQYF. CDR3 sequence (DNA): TGTGCCAGCAGAGGGACTAGCGGGAGGAATCGAGAGACCCAGTACTTC.